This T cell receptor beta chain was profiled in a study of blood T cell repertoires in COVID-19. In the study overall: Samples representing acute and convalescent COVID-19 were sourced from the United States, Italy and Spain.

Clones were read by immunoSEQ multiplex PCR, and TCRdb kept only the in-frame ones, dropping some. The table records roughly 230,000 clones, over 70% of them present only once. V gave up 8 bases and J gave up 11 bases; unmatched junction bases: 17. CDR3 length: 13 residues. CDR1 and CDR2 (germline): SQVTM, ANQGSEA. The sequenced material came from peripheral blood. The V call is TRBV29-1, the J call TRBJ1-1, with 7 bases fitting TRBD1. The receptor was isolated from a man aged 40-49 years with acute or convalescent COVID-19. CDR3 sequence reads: CSTTWGPDRVAFF. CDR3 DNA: TGCAGCACAACTTGGGGACCAGACAGGGTGGCTTTCTTT.